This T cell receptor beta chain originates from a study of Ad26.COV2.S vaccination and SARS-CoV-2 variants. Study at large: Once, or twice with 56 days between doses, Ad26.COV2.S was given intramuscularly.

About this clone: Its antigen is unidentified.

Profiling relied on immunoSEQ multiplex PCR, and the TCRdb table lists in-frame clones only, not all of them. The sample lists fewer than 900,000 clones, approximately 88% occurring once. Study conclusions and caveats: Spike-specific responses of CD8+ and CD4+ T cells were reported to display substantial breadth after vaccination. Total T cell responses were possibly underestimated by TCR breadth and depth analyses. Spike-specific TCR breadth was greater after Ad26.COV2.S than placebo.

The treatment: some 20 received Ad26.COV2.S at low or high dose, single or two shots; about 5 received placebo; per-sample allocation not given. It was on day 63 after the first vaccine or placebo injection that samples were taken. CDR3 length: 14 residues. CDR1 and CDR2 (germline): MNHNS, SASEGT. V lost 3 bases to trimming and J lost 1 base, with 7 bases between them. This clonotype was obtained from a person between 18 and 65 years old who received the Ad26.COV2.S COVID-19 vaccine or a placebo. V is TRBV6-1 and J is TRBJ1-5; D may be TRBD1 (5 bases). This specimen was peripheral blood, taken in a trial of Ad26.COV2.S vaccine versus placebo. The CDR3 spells CASSDRVSNQPQHF. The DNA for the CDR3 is TGTGCCAGCAGTGACAGGGTCAGCAATCAGCCCCAGCATTTT.